Below, 22 T cell receptor beta chains from the same sample are listed, as sequenced in a study of tumor-infiltrating lymphocytes in oesophageal squamous cell carcinoma. TCRdb redid the calling of the PCR reads with MiXCR, one entry per CDR3 protein. The table records some 9,800 distinct CDR3 sequences, 63% of them present only once. The source material was esophageal tumor tissue. All receptors derive from a female donor with esophageal squamous cell carcinoma.

This clonotype was counted many times. This chain's CDR3 is CASSLKTTDFYNEQYF. The CDR3 DNA reads TGCGCCAGCAGCTTGAAGACCACCGATTTCTACAATGAGCAGTACTTC. This chain joins TRBV5-1 and TRBJ2-7; no clear D gene. Germline values: CDR1 SGHRS, CDR2 YFSETQ. The CDR3 is made up of 16 amino acids. V dropped 1 base and J dropped 7 bases, with 21 bases sitting between them.

This clonotype was detected a few times. This chain connects TRBV7-3 to TRBJ1-1; TRBD1 aligns across 7 bases. The germline gives CDR1 SGHTA, CDR2 FQGTGA. The CDR3 has 14 amino acids. The V segment lost 2 bases and the J segment 1 base; nucleotides outside the gene matches: 1. This CDR3 is CASSLGTENTEAFF. The CDR3 DNA is TGTGCCAGCAGCTTAGGGACAGAGAACACTGAAGCTTTCTTT.

The table lists this clonotype with a few counts. The V gene is TRBV7-6, the J gene TRBJ2-3; D not certain. The better agreement between TRBJ2-7 and the DNA end casts doubt on the J call. The germline gives CDR1 SGHVS, CDR2 FNYEAQ. The length of the CDR3 is 11 residues. The CDR3 spells CASSLVDEQYF. Here the CDR3 DNA reads TGTGCCAGCAGCTTAGTGGACGAGCAGTACTTC.

This clonotype was seen only a few times. This chain connects TRBV7-3 to TRBJ2-1, with D unclear. Germline lookup yields CDR1 SGHTA and CDR2 FQGTGA. Between the trimmed V and J ends, which lost 5 bases and 0 bases, there was a span of 11 bases. The CDR3 extends over 15 amino acids. CDR3 sequence reads: CASSGAPSSYNEQFF. The CDR3 DNA reads as TGTGCCAGCAGCGGAGCCCCGAGCTCCTACAATGAGCAGTTCTTC. Supplemented by reference TRBV7-3 and TRBJ2-1, the full variable domain reads GAGVSQTPSNKVTEKGKYVELRCDPISGHTALYWYRQSLGQGPEFLIYFQGTGAADDSGLPNDRFFAVRPEGSVSTLKIQRTERGDSAVYLCASSGAPSSYNEQFFGPGTRLTVL.

This clonotype was observed a handful of times. The chain employs TRBV28 and TRBJ1-1; D possibly corresponds to TRBD1 (6 bases). Looked up from germline, CDR1 is MDHEN and CDR2 is SYDVKM. The germline V and J ends were trimmed by 1 base and 4 bases, with 19 bases remaining between them. This CDR3 is built from 17 residues. The chain's CDR3 is CASSLFPQGSGSTEAFF. In DNA form, the CDR3 reads TGTGCCAGCAGTTTATTCCCCCAGGGGTCGGGGAGCACTGAAGCTTTCTTT.

This chain joins TRBV27 and TRBJ2-7, with 9 bases matching TRBD2. The DNA end is a closer match to TRBJ2-1, so the J assignment may be wrong. This CDR3 is built from 17 residues. Looked up from germline, CDR1 is MNHEY and CDR2 is SMNVEV (reference sequence). CDR3 region: CASSLWAAGGGYNEQFF. The CDR3 DNA is TGTGCCAGCAGTTTATGGGCAGCGGGAGGCGGATACAATGAGCAGTTCTTC.

The chain recombines TRBV6-2 or TRBV6-3 with TRBJ2-5; tentatively, D is TRBD1 (7 bases). V shed 2 bases and J shed 5 bases, with 27 bases lying between them. CDR1 and CDR2 (germline): MNHEY, SVGEGT. The CDR3 runs 19 residues. The CDR3 is CASSYPLGGLSGRGETQYF. DNA for the CDR3: TGTGCCAGCAGTTACCCTTTGGGGGGCCTTTCCGGCAGGGGGGAGACCCAGTACTTC.

The V gene is TRBV7-4, the J gene TRBJ1-2; TRBD1 might be the D (6 bases). The V and J ends lost 4 bases and 5 bases respectively, with 8 bases between them. The CDR3 sequence is 12 residues long. CDR1 and CDR2 (germline): SGHVT, SQSDAQ. Here the CDR3 DNA reads TGTGCCAGCAGCTGGGGGCTATATGGCTACACCTTC. Its translation is CASSWGLYGYTF.

J is TRBJ2-5 and V is TRBV7-2, with 9 bases aligning to TRBD1. The better agreement between TRBJ2-3 and the DNA end casts doubt on the J call. In germline, CDR1 is SGHTA, CDR2 FQGNSA. The length of the CDR3 is 14 residues. CDR3 protein: CASSLGQGGNTQYF. Here the CDR3 DNA reads TGTGCCAGCAGCTTGGGACAGGGAGGAAATACGCAGTATTTT.

The chain links TRBV27 to TRBJ1-1; a possible D gene is TRBD1 (5 bases). V shed 5 bases and J shed 5 bases, with 18 bases lying between them. Germline loops: CDR1 MNHEY, CDR2 SMNVEV (reference sequence). This CDR3 has 15 residues. CDR3 nucleotides: TGTGCCAGCAGTCCCTTGACAGAAAGAGGGACTGAAGCTTTCTTT. Translation: CASSPLTERGTEAFF.

The J gene is TRBJ2-2, the V gene TRBV7-2; the D gene is possibly TRBD1 (6 bases). In germline, CDR1 is SGHTA, CDR2 FQGNSA. The ends were cut back, 5 bases at V and 1 base at J, with 14 bases in the middle. CDR3 length equals 16 residues. The CDR3 protein is CASSLEPGQNTGELFF. In DNA form, the CDR3 reads TGTGCCAGCAGCCTCGAACCGGGACAGAACACCGGGGAGCTGTTTTTT.

The chain is built from TRBV5-6 and TRBJ2-5; D is unclear. Matching the DNA end better, TRBJ2-7 makes the J call doubtful. CDR1 SGHDT and CDR2 YYEEEE come from the germline V gene. This CDR3 is built from 14 residues. The CDR3 nucleotides read TGTGCCAGCAGCTGGGCGCTAGGAACCTACGAGCAGTACTTC. It translates to CASSWALGTYEQYF.

This clonotype was detected once. J is TRBJ2-3 and V is TRBV6-6, with 9 bases fitting TRBD2. This CDR3 comprises 18 residues. J was trimmed by 1 base and V by 2 bases; bases with no gene match: 10. CDR1 and CDR2 from the germline V gene are MNHNY and SVGAGI (reference sequence). The CDR3 DNA is TGTGCCAGCAGTTACCACCTCCTCGGCGGGGGGGGCACAGATACGCAGTATTTT. Encoded protein: CASSYHLLGGGGTDTQYF.

Many counts were recorded for this clonotype. V and J are TRBV19 and TRBJ1-5; 9 bases fit TRBD1. The CDR3 loop spans 16 amino acids. Germline V gene data show CDR1 as LNHDA and CDR2 as SQIVND (reference sequence). V lost 3 bases to trimming and J lost 2 bases; unmatched junction nucleotides: 5. CDR3 protein: CASSMTGGKGNQPQHF. The CDR3 nucleotides read TGTGCCAGTAGTATGACAGGGGGTAAGGGCAATCAGCCCCAGCATTTT.

V gene TRBV10-3 combines with J gene TRBJ2-1, with unresolved D. TRBJ2-7 matches the DNA end more closely, so the J call is doubtful. The CDR3 is made up of 11 amino acids. CDR1 and CDR2 (germline): ENHRY, SYGVKD. As DNA, the CDR3 is TGTGCCATCAGAGAATTCCGCGAGCAGTACTTC. This codes for CAIREFREQYF.

In DNA form, the CDR3 reads TGTGCCAGCAGGGGGGGAGTGGCCTACGAGCAGTACTTC. Translated, it gives CASRGGVAYEQYF. The chain carries TRBV6-1 and TRBJ2-1, with D possibly being TRBD2 (6 bases). Near its end, the DNA agrees better with TRBJ2-7, so the J call may be wrong. Germline V gene sequence: CDR1 MNHNS, CDR2 SASEGT. The CDR3 runs to 13 residues.

The chain's CDR3 is CASSAPDTRGTYEQYF. DNA for the CDR3: TGTGCCAGCAGCGCCCCAGATACTAGGGGGACCTACGAGCAGTACTTC. The V and J genes are TRBV7-9 and TRBJ2-7; D possibly corresponds to TRBD1 (6 bases). Germline V gives CDR1 SEHNR, CDR2 FQNEAQ (reference sequence). V lost 5 bases to trimming and J lost 2 bases, with 19 bases between them. This CDR3 comprises 16 residues.

V usage is TRBV6-1 and J usage is TRBJ2-3, with D possibly TRBD1 on 5 matching bases. The closer fit of TRBJ2-7 to the DNA end suggests the J call may be wrong. Germline CDR1 MNHNS, CDR2 SASEGT. CDR3 length: 13 amino acids. This CDR3 is CASSYASGYEQYF. CDR3 coding DNA: TGTGCCAGCAGTTACGCTTCAGGGTACGAGCAGTACTTC.

This chain joins TRBV2 and TRBJ2-7; D may be TRBD1 (6 bases). V was cut by 7 bases and J by 0 bases, with 10 bases left in between. This CDR3 spans 13 amino acids. Germline CDR1 SNHLY, CDR2 FYNNEI. The CDR3 loop reads CASKSQGSYEQYF. The CDR3 DNA sequence: TGTGCCAGCAAGTCACAGGGCTCCTACGAGCAGTACTTC.

The rearrangement uses TRBV7-8 and TRBJ2-5; no firm D call. The assigned J gene may be wrong: the sequence end matches TRBJ2-7 better. Germline V lookup: CDR1 SGHVS, CDR2 FQNEAQ. This CDR3 contains 13 residues. DNA of the CDR3: TGTGCCAGCAGCTTAGTCCACGGTGCCGAGCAGTACTTC. Translation gives CASSLVHGAEQYF.

This clonotype was seen more than once but under ten times. The J gene is TRBJ2-3, the V gene TRBV11-2; TRBD1 might be the D (5 bases). Germline V lookup: CDR1 SGHAT, CDR2 FQNNGV. The CDR3 consists of 16 residues. The V end lost 0 bases, the J end lost 2 bases, and 12 bases lay between the germline ends. The CDR3 DNA is TGTGCCAGCAGCTTAGAGAGTGGACATTTCACAGATACGCAGTATTTT. Translated: CASSLESGHFTDTQYF.

The chain employs TRBV6-1 and TRBJ2-7; the match to TRBD1 covers 7 bases. The V segment lost 8 bases and the J segment 7 bases; nucleotides outside the gene matches: 14. Germline CDR1 MNHNS, CDR2 SASEGT. The CDR3 totals 14 residues. As DNA, the CDR3 is TGTGCCAGCTCGACAGGGAGCTCCTACAATGAGCAGTACTTC. Its translation: CASSTGSSYNEQYF.